This T cell receptor (beta chain) was recorded in a study of cytomegalovirus exposure and HLA in healthy donors. Study results and caveats: Researchers catalogued about 150 TCR beta chains as cytomegalovirus-associated.

V lost 7 bases and J 1 base, leaving 16 bases between the germline ends. The germline CDR1 and CDR2 sequences are SGHRS and YFSETQ. This CDR3 contains 15 residues. Amplification used 60 Vbeta primers and 13 Jbeta primers. The table came from immunoSEQ multiplex PCR; TCRdb's copy has only in-frame clones and leaves some out. The sample has approximately 140,000 clones, approximately 80% seen once; the top ten hold roughly 2.5%. Note on this clone: As yet, its antigen is unknown.

This clonotype was sampled from a boy aged 2-15 years in good health and CMV-seronegative. The material sequenced was PBMCs. This rearrangement joins TRBV5-1 to TRBJ2-3; D uncertain. Here the CDR3 DNA reads TGCGCCAGCGGGCCCTTACTTTCGGGCACAGATACGCAGTATTTT. Translated, it gives CASGPLLSGTDTQYF.